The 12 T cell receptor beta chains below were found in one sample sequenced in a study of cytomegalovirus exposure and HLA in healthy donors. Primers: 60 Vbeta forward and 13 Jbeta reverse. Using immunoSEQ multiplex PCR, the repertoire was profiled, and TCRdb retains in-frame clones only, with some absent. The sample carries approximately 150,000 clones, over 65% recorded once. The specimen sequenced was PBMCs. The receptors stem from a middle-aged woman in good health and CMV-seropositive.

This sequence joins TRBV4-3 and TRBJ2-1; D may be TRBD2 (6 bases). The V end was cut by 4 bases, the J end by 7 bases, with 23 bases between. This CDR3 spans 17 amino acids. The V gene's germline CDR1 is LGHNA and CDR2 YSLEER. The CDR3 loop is CASSRKRQATSTNEQFF. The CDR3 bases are TGCGCCAGCAGCCGTAAACGCCAAGCGACTAGTACGAATGAGCAGTTCTTC.

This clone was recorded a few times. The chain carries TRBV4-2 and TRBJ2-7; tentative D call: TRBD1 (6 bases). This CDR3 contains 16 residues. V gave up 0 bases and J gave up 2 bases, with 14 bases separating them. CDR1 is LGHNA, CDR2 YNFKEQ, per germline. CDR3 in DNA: TGTGCCAGCAGCCAAGAAGGCAGGGACATTCCCTACGAGCAGTACTTC. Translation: CASSQEGRDIPYEQYF.

In DNA form, the CDR3 reads TGTGCCAGCAGCGTAGGCGGGACCGGGGAGCTGTTTTTT. Amino acids: CASSVGGTGELFF. This chain links TRBV9 with TRBJ2-2; TRBD2 is a possible D gene (5 bases). The CDR3 covers 13 residues. Germline CDR1 SGDLS, CDR2 YYNGEE. Trimming shortened V by 0 bases and J by 5 bases, and 5 bases separated the two germline ends.

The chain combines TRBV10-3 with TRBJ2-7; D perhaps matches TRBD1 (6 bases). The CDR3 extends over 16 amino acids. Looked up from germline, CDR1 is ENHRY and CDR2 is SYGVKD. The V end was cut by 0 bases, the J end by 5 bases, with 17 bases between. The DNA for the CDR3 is TGTGCCATCAGTGAGTCTCTGAGTTTGGGGGCCCACGAGCAGTACTTC. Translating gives CAISESLSLGAHEQYF.

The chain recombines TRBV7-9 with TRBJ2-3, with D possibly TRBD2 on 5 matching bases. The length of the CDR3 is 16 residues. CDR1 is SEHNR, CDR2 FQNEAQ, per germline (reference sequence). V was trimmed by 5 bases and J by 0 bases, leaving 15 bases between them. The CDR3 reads CASSPRVSESTDTQYF. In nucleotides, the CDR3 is TGTGCCAGCAGCCCCCGCGTTAGCGAGAGCACAGATACGCAGTATTTT.

The CDR3 sequence is CASGGGGKTGELFF. DNA of the CDR3: TGTGCCAGTGGTGGCGGGGGAAAGACCGGGGAGCTGTTTTTT. This chain joins TRBV19 and TRBJ2-2; the match to TRBD2 covers 7 bases. The V gene end was trimmed by 8 bases and the J gene end by 5 bases; junction bases not matched to a gene: 8. The CDR3 sequence is 14 residues long. Germline V CDR1 and CDR2: LNHDA, SQIVND (reference sequence).

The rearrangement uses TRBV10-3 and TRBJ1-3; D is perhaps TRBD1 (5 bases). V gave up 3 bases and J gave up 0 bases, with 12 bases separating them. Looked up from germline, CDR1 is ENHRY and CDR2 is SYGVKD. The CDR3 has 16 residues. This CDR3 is CAISETQGSSGNTIYF. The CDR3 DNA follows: TGTGCCATCAGTGAAACTCAGGGCAGCTCTGGAAACACCATATATTTT.

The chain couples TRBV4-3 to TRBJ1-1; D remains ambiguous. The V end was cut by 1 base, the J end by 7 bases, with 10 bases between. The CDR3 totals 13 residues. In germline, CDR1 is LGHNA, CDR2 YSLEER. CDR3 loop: CASSQVPRSEAFF. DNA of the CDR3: TGCGCCAGCAGCCAAGTCCCCCGGAGTGAAGCTTTCTTT.

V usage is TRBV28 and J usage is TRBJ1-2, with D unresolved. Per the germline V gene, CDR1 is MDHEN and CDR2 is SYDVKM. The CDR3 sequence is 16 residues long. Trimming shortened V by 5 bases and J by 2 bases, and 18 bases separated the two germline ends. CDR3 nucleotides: TGTGCCAGCAGTGCGTTTTTTACAGCCCGAAACTATGGCTACACCTTC. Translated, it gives CASSAFFTARNYGYTF.

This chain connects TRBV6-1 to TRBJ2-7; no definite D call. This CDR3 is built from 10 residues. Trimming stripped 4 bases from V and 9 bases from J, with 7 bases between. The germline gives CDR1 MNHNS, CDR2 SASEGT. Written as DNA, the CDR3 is TGTGCCAGCAGTGCCCTCGGGCAGTACTTC. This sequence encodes CASSALGQYF.

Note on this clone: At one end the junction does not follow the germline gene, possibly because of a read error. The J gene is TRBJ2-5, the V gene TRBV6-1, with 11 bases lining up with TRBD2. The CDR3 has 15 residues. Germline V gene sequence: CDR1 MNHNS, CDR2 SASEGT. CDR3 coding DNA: TGTGCCAGCAGTGAAGGGGGGGCGGTCCGACTAGCGGGACACTTC. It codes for CASSEGGAVRLAGHF.

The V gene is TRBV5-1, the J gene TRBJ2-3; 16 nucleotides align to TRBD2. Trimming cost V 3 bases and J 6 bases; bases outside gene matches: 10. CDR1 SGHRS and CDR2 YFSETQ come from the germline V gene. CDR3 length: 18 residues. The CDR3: CASSSGTSGRALWDTQYF. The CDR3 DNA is TGCGCCAGCAGCTCCGGGACTAGCGGGAGGGCCCTCTGGGATACGCAGTATTTT.